This T cell receptor (beta chain) derives from a study of cytomegalovirus exposure and HLA in healthy donors. Study-wide findings and caveats: In vitro testing confirmed three CMV-associated chains as specific for CMV antigens. Earlier analysis looked at TCR beta V segments, and most were productive about 87% or about 30% of the time.

Points on this clone: The antigen is undetermined.

PCR used 60 Vbeta primers and 13 Jbeta primers. Only in-frame clones appear in the TCRdb table, and some are missing; sequencing was by immunoSEQ multiplex PCR. The profile shows about 190,000 clones, over 60% of them singletons. Germline-derived CDR1 and CDR2 are SGHTA and FQGTGA. The CDR3 has 14 residues. Unmatched junction bases numbered 2, after V lost 5 bases and J lost 4 bases. The rearrangement links TRBV7-3 to TRBJ2-7; TRBD2 matches 13 bases. This TCR was recovered from a middle-aged woman in good health and CMV-seronegative. The sequenced sample was PBMCs. The CDR3 spells CASSPTSGGYEQYF. The CDR3 nucleotides read TGTGCCAGCAGCCCGACTAGCGGGGGGTACGAGCAGTACTTC.